The source of this TCR beta chain is a study of T cell repertoires in cytomegalovirus infection. Study as a whole: Matching HLA type, along with CMV infection, was indicated by public TCR beta signatures.

With 0 bases removed from V and 5 bases from J, the gap between germline ends came to 13 bases. The CDR3 is 15 amino acids. Per the germline V gene, CDR1 is MNHEY and CDR2 is SVGAGI. In regard to this clonotype: Antigen: not known.

General study results and limits: The response measured ex vivo was dominated by TCR beta clonotypes (HLA-C-restricted and CMV-specific). Cumulated frequencies of public TCR beta families served to identify carriers of CMV plus the relevant HLA.

TCRdb re-derived calls from the reads in MiXCR, one entry per CDR3 protein. The table shows fewer than 550,000 distinct CDR3 sequences, with about 15% occurring only once. Sequenced: CD8+ T cells from PBMCs. The chain recombines TRBV6-5 with TRBJ1-1; D perhaps matches TRBD1 (6 bases). This receptor was taken from a human donor in good health (CMV status not recorded). Some clones in this sample may be carry-over from other donors' samples. Here the CDR3 DNA reads TGTGCCAGCAGTTACTCGGGGGGCCGCTGGACTGAAGCTTTCTTT. Residues: CASSYSGGRWTEAFF.